Shown below are 4 T cell receptor beta chains from a single sample sequenced in a study of early T cells in non-severe SARS-CoV-2 infection. TCRdb reprocessed the 5' RACE reads via MiXCR and lists one record per CDR3 protein. The repertoire consists of 55,000 to 70,000 distinct CDR3 sequences, with approximately 12% occurring once and the leading ten covering 0.95% to 1.5%. Source: whole blood, taken at baseline. The receptors derive from an adult who was a healthcare worker with PCR-confirmed SARS-CoV-2 infection or an uninfected control (not recorded which). The donor label of this sample is uncertain.

This chain links TRBV6-2 or TRBV6-3 with TRBJ2-7, with 8 positions matching TRBD1. The V gene end was trimmed by 4 bases and the J gene end by 6 bases; junction bases not matched to a gene: 8. The CDR3 has 14 amino acids. Germline V lookup: CDR1 MNHEY, CDR2 SVGEGT. The CDR3 sequence: CASSSPGGQGEQYV. CDR3 sequence (DNA): TGTGCCAGCAGTTCCCCTGGAGGACAGGGCGAGCAGTACGTC.

The chain couples TRBV10-1 to TRBJ2-2, with 8 bases identical to TRBD1. This CDR3 comprises 15 residues. Germline CDR1 WNHNN, CDR2 SYGVQD (reference sequence). Trimming removed 5 bases from V and 2 bases from J; junction bases left unmatched: 4. The CDR3 spells CASSKDRVNTGELFF. Written as DNA, the CDR3 is TGCGCCAGCAGTAAGGACAGGGTTAACACCGGGGAGCTGTTTTTT.

This clonotype was counted ten times or more. The chain employs TRBV4-2 and TRBJ2-3; D gene unclear. Trimming removed 3 bases at V and 2 bases at J, with 9 bases between. CDR1 LGHNA and CDR2 YNFKEQ come from the germline V gene. The CDR3 totals 14 residues. CDR3 in DNA: TGTGCCAGCAGCCAGGACGAATTCACAGATACGCAGTATTTT. Encoded protein: CASSQDEFTDTQYF.

This clonotype was seen more than once but under ten times. The rearrangement uses TRBV5-5 and TRBJ2-7, with D perhaps assigned TRBD1 or TRBD2 (5 bases each). The CDR3 has 13 residues. Per the germline V gene, CDR1 is SGHKS and CDR2 is YYEKEE (reference sequence). Between the trimmed V and J ends, which lost 3 bases and 7 bases, there was a span of 14 bases. CDR3 in DNA: TGTGCCAGCAGCTGGGACCGATCATTTGAGCAGTACGTC. Protein: CASSWDRSFEQYV.